Each of the 25 T cell receptor beta chains below was sequenced from the same sample in a study of technical replicates of blood from a few donors. Data came from immunoSEQ multiplex PCR; TCRdb stores just in-frame clones and leaves some out. The data hold 65,000 to 90,000 clones, with roughly nine tenths observed a single time. Sequencing input: T cells isolated from PBMCs. These receptors were obtained from a human donor in good health.

This clone is a singleton in its sample. CDR3 sequence (DNA): TGTGCCAGCAGTTTTTACCGCCCCCGGGAGGGGAATCAGCCCCAGCATTTT. As protein: CASSFYRPREGNQPQHF. J is TRBJ1-5 and V is TRBV28; TRBD1 is a possible D gene (5 bases). The CDR3 contains 17 residues. Germline V gene data show CDR1 as MDHEN and CDR2 as SYDVKM. V was pared by 3 bases and J by 4 bases, with 19 bases between.

The chain uses TRBV5-1 and TRBJ1-1; D is unresolved. V shed 3 bases and J shed 5 bases, with 17 bases lying between them. The germline V gene has CDR1 SGHRS and CDR2 YFSETQ. The CDR3 sequence is 15 residues long. The CDR3 protein is CASSYATGLGTEAFF. CDR3 coding DNA: TGCGCCAGCAGCTATGCTACTGGACTTGGGACTGAAGCTTTCTTT. Combining the CDR3 with reference TRBV5-1 and TRBJ1-1 gives the whole variable domain KAGVTQTPRYLIKTRGQQVTLSCSPISGHRSVSWYQQTPGQGLQFLFEYFSETQRNKGNFPGRFSGRQFSNSRSEMNVSTLELGDSALYLCASSYATGLGTEAFFGQGTRLTVV.

This sequence joins TRBV7-9 and TRBJ2-7, with D maybe TRBD1 (6 bases). Germline CDR1 and CDR2: SEHNR and FQNEAQ (reference sequence). This CDR3 region has 15 residues. Trimming removed 5 bases from V and 2 bases from J, with 16 bases in between. Here the CDR3 DNA reads TGTGCCAGCAGCCTCTTGGACAGCGAACCCTACGAGCAGTACTTC. Translating it yields CASSLLDSEPYEQYF.

This chain links TRBV2 with TRBJ2-7; D is ambiguous. Germline lookup yields CDR1 SNHLY and CDR2 FYNNEI. The CDR3 length is 15 residues. V gave up 2 bases and J gave up 7 bases, with 18 bases separating them. The CDR3 region is CASSEQSAPPGEQYF. In DNA form, the CDR3 reads TGTGCCAGCAGTGAACAATCGGCCCCTCCCGGGGAGCAGTACTTC.

This chain connects TRBV27 to TRBJ2-7; possible D gene TRBD2, 7 bases. V dropped 2 bases and J dropped 3 bases, with 14 bases sitting between them. CDR1 and CDR2 from the germline V gene are MNHEY and SMNVEV (reference sequence). This CDR3 has 15 residues. The CDR3 region has the DNA TGTGCCAGCAGTTTAAGGGGGGAGGGCCTCTACGAGCAGTACTTC. This gives the protein CASSLRGEGLYEQYF.

In this sample, this clone turned up a few times. The chain combines TRBV10-1 with TRBJ1-5; D is unresolved. V gave up 3 bases and J gave up 5 bases, with 8 bases separating them. Germline V gene sequence: CDR1 WNHNN, CDR2 SYGVQD (reference sequence). The CDR3 contains 13 residues. CDR3 loop: CASSDRFDQPQHF. The CDR3 nucleotides read TGCGCCAGCAGTGACAGGTTCGATCAGCCCCAGCATTTT.

The CDR3 loop is CASSETSGRYNEQFF. The DNA of the CDR3 is TGTGCCAGTAGTGAAACTAGCGGGAGGTACAATGAGCAGTTCTTC. V gene TRBV19 combines with J gene TRBJ2-1; 12 bases line up with TRBD2. V was pared by 5 bases and J by 4 bases, with 3 bases of the junction left unmatched. The CDR3 has 15 amino acids. Germline V gives CDR1 LNHDA, CDR2 SQIVND (reference sequence).

The chain is built from TRBV10-1 and TRBJ2-7; 9 bases line up with TRBD1. The CDR3 has 15 amino acids. V trimming: 6 bases; J trimming: 2 bases; junction bases outside the gene matches: 8. Per germline, CDR1 WNHNN and CDR2 SYGVQD (reference sequence). The CDR3 is CASSGGTGPTYEQYF. The CDR3 nucleotides are TGCGCCAGCAGCGGCGGGACAGGGCCCACCTACGAGCAGTACTTC.

The V gene is TRBV4-1, the J gene TRBJ2-1; 9 bases are a match to TRBD1. The CDR3 length is 17 residues. Trimming took 1 base from V and 1 from J; bases not matched to a gene: 5. Germline CDR1 MGHRA, CDR2 YSYEKL. CDR3 bases: TGCGCCAGCAGCCAAGTTACAGGGGGCAGTTCCTACAATGAGCAGTTCTTC. Its translation is CASSQVTGGSSYNEQFF.

This sequence joins TRBV29-1 and TRBJ1-4, with D unclear. In germline, CDR1 is SQVTM, CDR2 ANQGSEA. V gave up 7 bases and J gave up 6 bases, with 15 bases separating them. CDR3 length: 13 amino acids. CDR3 amino acids: CSAYSGSYEKLFF. In DNA form, the CDR3 reads TGCAGCGCCTACAGCGGGTCGTATGAAAAACTGTTTTTT.

The V call is TRBV29-1, the J call TRBJ1-3; D ambiguous. With 3 bases removed from V and 1 base from J, the gap between germline ends came to 7 bases. CDR3 length: 13 amino acids. The germline gives CDR1 SQVTM, CDR2 ANQGSEA. The CDR3 sequence: CSVDEVSGNTIYF. DNA for the CDR3: TGCAGCGTTGATGAGGTTTCTGGAAACACCATATATTTT.

The rearrangement links TRBV4-1 to TRBJ2-7; 10 bases align to TRBD2. Germline V CDR1 and CDR2: MGHRA, YSYEKL. Germline trimming cut 0 bases from V and 9 bases from J; bases unmatched to any gene: 14. The CDR3 has 17 amino acids. The CDR3 is CASSQDLAASGSIGQYF. The CDR3 region has the DNA TGCGCCAGCAGCCAAGATCTTGCGGCTAGCGGGAGTATTGGGCAGTACTTC.

The rearrangement links TRBV28 to TRBJ2-2; 8 nucleotides align to TRBD1. After removal of 5 bases from V and 4 bases from J, the junction contained 6 bases not matched to a gene. Germline V gives CDR1 MDHEN, CDR2 SYDVKM. This CDR3 has 15 residues. Written as DNA, the CDR3 is TGTGCCAGCAGTAGGACAGGGCTATCCACCGGGGAGCTGTTTTTT. This codes for CASSRTGLSTGELFF.

This clone appeared once. Written as DNA, the CDR3 is TGCGCCAGCAGCTTAGAGGCAAACACTGAAGCTTTCTTT. Its translation: CASSLEANTEAFF. This chain links TRBV5-1 with TRBJ1-1; D not resolved. Between the trimmed V and J ends, which lost 2 bases and 2 bases, there was a span of 7 bases. Germline-derived CDR1 and CDR2 are SGHRS and YFSETQ. CDR3 length: 13 amino acids.

J is TRBJ1-1 and V is TRBV28, with 7 bases identical to TRBD1. The CDR3 is made up of 15 amino acids. V gave up 5 bases and J gave up 10 bases; unmatched junction bases: 16. CDR1 and CDR2 (germline): MDHEN, SYDVKM. This CDR3 reads CASSLHIGQAKRAFF. CDR3 bases: TGTGCCAGCAGTCTTCATATTGGACAGGCGAAAAGAGCTTTCTTT.

This clone was recorded only once. The chain carries TRBV27 and TRBJ2-2; 8 nucleotides line up with TRBD1. The germline V gene encodes CDR1 MNHEY and CDR2 SMNVEV (reference sequence). This CDR3 is 17 amino acids long. J was trimmed by 4 bases and V by 2 bases; bases with no gene match: 9. The CDR3 region is CASSLDGGQGPTGELFF. CDR3 nucleotides: TGTGCCAGCAGTTTAGATGGAGGACAGGGCCCCACCGGGGAGCTGTTTTTT.

The genes are TRBV7-9 and TRBJ1-5; a possible D gene is TRBD1 (5 bases). V lost 7 bases to trimming and J lost 7 bases, with 11 bases between them. Germline CDR1 SEHNR, CDR2 FQNEAQ (reference sequence). The CDR3 loop spans 12 amino acids. DNA for the CDR3: TGTGCCAGCACGCACGGGGGACAGCCCCAGCATTTT. Protein: CASTHGGQPQHF.

J is TRBJ2-1 and V is TRBV5-4, with 8 nucleotides matching TRBD1. Per germline, CDR1 SGHNT and CDR2 YYREEE (reference sequence). CDR3 length: 15 residues. Unmatched junction bases numbered 7, after V lost 1 base and J lost 7 bases. The CDR3 loop reads CASSLTTGVQNEQFF. CDR3 nucleotide sequence: TGTGCCAGCAGCTTGACGACAGGGGTTCAGAATGAGCAGTTCTTC.

J is TRBJ1-1 and V is TRBV12-5, with 8 bases fitting TRBD1. CDR3 length equals 14 residues. The trim removed 7 bases at V and 0 bases at J, leaving 4 bases unmatched. CDR1 is LGHNT, CDR2 FRNRAP, per germline. The CDR3 region is CASVPTGVNTEAFF. DNA of the CDR3: TGTGCTAGTGTGCCGACAGGGGTGAACACTGAAGCTTTCTTT.

The rearrangement links TRBV5-1 to TRBJ2-2, with 14 bases identical to TRBD2. Per germline, CDR1 SGHRS and CDR2 YFSETQ. The CDR3 contains 18 residues. J gave up 5 bases and V 7 bases, and 13 bases lay outside the gene matches. The CDR3 DNA is TGCGCCAGCGGTCTAGCGGGGACTAGCGGGAGAAGGACCGGGGAGCTGTTTTTT. Amino acid sequence: CASGLAGTSGRRTGELFF. Based on the CDR3 plus reference TRBV5-1 and TRBJ2-2, the full variable domain is KAGVTQTPRYLIKTRGQQVTLSCSPISGHRSVSWYQQTPGQGLQFLFEYFSETQRNKGNFPGRFSGRQFSNSRSEMNVSTLELGDSALYLCASGLAGTSGRRTGELFFGEGSRLTVL.

V usage is TRBV2 and J usage is TRBJ1-2; no clear D. CDR1 and CDR2 from the germline V gene are SNHLY and FYNNEI. This CDR3 is built from 15 residues. With 7 bases removed from V and 1 base from J, the gap between germline ends came to 16 bases. DNA for the CDR3: TGTGCCAGCACCCAAGTTCGCACAGTTAACTATGGCTACACCTTC. Amino acid sequence: CASTQVRTVNYGYTF.

The rearrangement joins TRBV6-5 to TRBJ2-3; 12 bases are shared with TRBD2. The CDR3 extends over 15 amino acids. Germline V gene data show CDR1 as MNHEY and CDR2 as SVGAGI. V was pared by 4 bases and J by 3 bases, with 2 bases of the junction left unmatched. CDR3 bases: TGTGCCAGCAGTTCCACTAGCGGGGGGACAGATACGCAGTATTTT. Its protein product is CASSSTSGGTDTQYF.

The chain combines TRBV5-1 with TRBJ1-4; 8 positions agree with TRBD1. V gave up 0 bases and J gave up 5 bases; unmatched junction bases: 6. CDR3 length: 16 residues. Germline V gene sequence: CDR1 SGHRS, CDR2 YFSETQ. The CDR3 DNA is TGCGCCAGCAGCTTGGCCGGGACAGGTGGGAATGAAAAACTGTTTTTT. Translated: CASSLAGTGGNEKLFF.

The chain combines TRBV27 with TRBJ2-1, with 10 bases aligning to TRBD2. The V gene's germline CDR1 is MNHEY and CDR2 SMNVEV (reference sequence). The CDR3 has 14 amino acids. V lost 4 bases and J lost 9; bases outside the gene matches: 6. CDR3 nucleotide sequence: TGTGCCAGCAGTTCATCAGCGGGAGGGATTGAGCAGTTCTTC. This codes for CASSSSAGGIEQFF.

The V and J genes are TRBV28 and TRBJ1-3; tentatively, D is TRBD1 (5 bases). V gave up 6 bases and J gave up 6 bases, with 15 bases separating them. Germline V CDR1 and CDR2: MDHEN, SYDVKM. There are 14 residues in the CDR3. CDR3 loop: CASSLTQGKNTIYF. Here the CDR3 DNA reads TGTGCCAGCAGCCTTACCCAGGGCAAAAACACCATATATTTT.